This TCR beta chain was profiled in a study of CD8+CD57+ T cells in acquired aplastic anemia. At the level of the study: Yields of DNA that came from sorted CD4+ and CD8+ cells averaged about 3.5 ug.

From germline, CDR1 is MGHRA and CDR2 YSYEKL. The CDR3 is 15 residues long. V was clipped by 1 base and J by 6 bases, with 13 bases between them. An expansion of CD8+CD57+ cells by flow cytometry had been shown in patients chosen for sequencing. Among the patients, all had severe acquired aplastic anemia. It was genomic DNA that served as the template for profiling TCR beta VDJ and CDR3. MiXCR was run by TCRdb on the reads, yielding one entry per CDR3 protein. The sample records roughly 240,000 distinct CDR3 sequences, around 45% being singletons. This clonotype was seen at least ten times. Its target is not known. Findings of the study overall: Significance was not reached for CD8+ Simpson's diversity between patients and controls. Comparison of patients with controls identified roughly 27 shared CD8+ CDR3 sequences.

The receptor comes from a human donor with aplastic anemia. This rearrangement joins TRBV4-1 to TRBJ1-5, with a tentative D call TRBD1 (5 bases). The sequenced sample consisted of sorted CD4+, CD8+, or CD8+CD57+ T cells (not recorded which) from PBMCs. This chain's CDR3 is CASSQGVSRGQPQHF. CDR3 nucleotide sequence: TGCGCCAGCAGCCAAGGGGTATCGAGGGGTCAGCCCCAGCATTTT.